This entry lists 21 T cell receptor beta chains sequenced from one sample in a study of glioma-infiltrating T cells after dendritic cell vaccination (dated by TCRdb to about 2016). Library preparation was by the immunoSEQ multiplex PCR assay. Entries here come from immuneACCESS through TCRdb and include only in-frame sequences with V and J called. Some clones fail to appear in such tables; in the studies checked, an unresolved V gene covers under half of the shortfall, and the cause of the remainder is unknown. Counted in this sample were 75,000 to 95,000 clones; around 87% of them appeared once. The ten largest clones add up to more than 2% of the sample. The label giving this sample's time point can be read as: after dendritic cell vaccination, including at tumor progression/relapse. The source was blood, collected after dendritic cell vaccination. Receptors were obtained from a human donor with glioblastoma.

The rearrangement links TRBV5-6 to TRBJ1-4; no clear D. Looked up from germline, CDR1 is SGHDT and CDR2 is YYEEEE. There are 15 residues in the CDR3. Trimming took off 5 bases at V and 3 bases at J, with 14 bases between the two ends. The CDR3 nucleotides are TGTGCCAGCAGTGAGTGGGTAACAGCTAATGAAAAACTGTTTTTT. Amino acid sequence: CASSEWVTANEKLFF.

The CDR3 coding sequence is TGTGCCAGCAGTTTCCTACAGGGGGGGAACACTGAAGCTTTCTTT. It encodes CASSFLQGGNTEAFF. The chain links TRBV27 to TRBJ1-1; 8 bases align to TRBD1. The CDR3 has 15 amino acids. Germline lookup yields CDR1 MNHEY and CDR2 SMNVEV (reference sequence). V trimming: 3 bases; J trimming: 1 base; junction bases outside the gene matches: 4.

The CDR3 region has the DNA TGTGCCAGTGGTCCGGGGACAGCCTATGGCTACACCTTC. It codes for CASGPGTAYGYTF. This chain links TRBV19 with TRBJ1-2, with TRBD1 matching over 7 bases. The germline V gene has CDR1 LNHDA and CDR2 SQIVND (reference sequence). The CDR3 length is 13 residues. V shed 8 bases, J shed 4 bases, and the junction held 7 bases outside the gene matches.

The V and J genes are TRBV9 and TRBJ2-1; 8 bases line up with TRBD1. The CDR3 has 17 residues. The germline V gene has CDR1 SGDLS and CDR2 YYNGEE. Trimming took 4 bases from V and 2 from J; bases not matched to a gene: 11. The CDR3 DNA sequence: TGTGCCAGCAGCCCCCTACGGAGGACAGGGACCTACAATGAGCAGTTCTTC. This encodes CASSPLRRTGTYNEQFF.

The rearrangement links TRBV18 to TRBJ2-7, with unresolved D. The CDR3 spans 14 residues. V was clipped by 0 bases and J by 5 bases, with 11 bases between them. Germline assignment: CDR1 KGHSH and CDR2 LQKENI. This CDR3 is CASSPPAKLNEQYF. CDR3 bases: TGTGCCAGCTCACCACCGGCCAAATTAAACGAGCAGTACTTC.

J is TRBJ1-5 and V is TRBV19; D gene uncertain. CDR1 is LNHDA, CDR2 SQIVND, per germline (reference sequence). Trimming left V 3 bases short and J 2 bases short, with 8 bases between. The CDR3 totals 14 residues. The CDR3 DNA follows: TGTGCCAGTAGTATTAGGCGGGGCAATCAGCCCCAGCATTTT. It codes for CASSIRRGNQPQHF. The full variable domain, rest sourced from reference TRBV19 and TRBJ1-5, is DGGITQSPKYLFRKEGQNVTLSCEQNLNHDAMYWYRQDPGQGLRLIYYSQIVNDFQKGDIAEGYSVSREKKESFPLTVTSAQKNPTAFYLCASSIRRGNQPQHFGDGTRLSIL.

V gene TRBV2 combines with J gene TRBJ2-7; 8 bases match TRBD1. V lost 5 bases and J lost 1; bases outside the gene matches: 4. The CDR3 runs to 14 residues. Germline V gene lookup returns CDR1 SNHLY and CDR2 FYNNEI. CDR3 loop: CASSRTGSSYEQYF. The CDR3, as DNA: TGTGCCAGCAGTCGGACAGGGAGTTCCTACGAGCAGTACTTC.

V gene TRBV18 combines with J gene TRBJ2-7; 12 nucleotides align to TRBD2. Germline V gene lookup returns CDR1 KGHSH and CDR2 LQKENI. V lost 6 bases to trimming and J lost 2 bases; unmatched junction nucleotides: 11. CDR3 length equals 17 residues. CDR3 amino acids: CASSRTSGGSEPYEQYF. As DNA, the CDR3 is TGTGCCAGCTCCCGAACTAGCGGGGGGTCCGAACCCTACGAGCAGTACTTC.

The chain employs TRBV7-9 and TRBJ2-5, with D perhaps TRBD1 (6 bases). CDR1 is SEHNR, CDR2 FQNEAQ, per germline (reference sequence). The V gene lost 2 bases and the J gene lost 5 bases, with 12 bases spanning the gap. This CDR3 contains 14 residues. The CDR3, as DNA: TGTGCCAGCAGCTTAAGTGGGACATCGGAGACCCAGTACTTC. Translating gives CASSLSGTSETQYF.

This clone was counted between two and nine times. The chain couples TRBV6-6 to TRBJ1-1; D is undetermined. The germline V gene has CDR1 MNHNY and CDR2 SVGAGI (reference sequence). The V and J ends lost 6 bases and 0 bases respectively, with 8 bases between them. The CDR3 is made up of 13 amino acids. The CDR3 DNA reads as TGTGCCAGCAGCTCCTCGGTGAACACTGAAGCTTTCTTT. Encoded protein: CASSSSVNTEAFF.

The chain is built from TRBV5-6 and TRBJ2-2, with D possibly TRBD1 on 5 matching bases. The V end was cut by 4 bases, the J end by 3 bases, with 10 bases between. Germline-derived CDR1 and CDR2 are SGHDT and YYEEEE. This CDR3 spans 14 amino acids. The chain's CDR3 is CASSADKYTGELFF. CDR3 nucleotides: TGTGCCAGCAGCGCGGACAAATACACCGGGGAGCTGTTTTTT.

The chain joins TRBV5-4 to TRBJ2-2, with D possibly TRBD1 on 5 matching bases. Trimming took off 4 bases at V and 4 bases at J, with 11 bases between the two ends. Germline V gives CDR1 SGHNT, CDR2 YYREEE (reference sequence). The CDR3 totals 14 residues. CDR3: CASSPRQSTGELFF. Written as DNA, the CDR3 is TGTGCCAGCAGCCCCCGACAGAGCACCGGGGAGCTGTTTTTT.

The CDR3 bases are TGTGCCAGCAGCCAAGTTTTCCTAGCGGGGGATACCGCATTAGCCAAAAACATTCAGTACTTC. Its translation: CASSQVFLAGDTALAKNIQYF. The rearrangement joins TRBV4-2 to TRBJ2-4; TRBD2 aligns across 10 bases. The J segment lost 0 bases and the V segment lost 1 base, leaving 15 bases of the junction unmatched. This CDR3 comprises 21 residues. CDR1 is LGHNA and CDR2 is YNFKEQ in the germline V gene.

Details on this clone: Other nucleotide sequences from this sample produce the same CDR3. V and J are TRBV29-1 and TRBJ1-1; the D gene is possibly TRBD1 (5 bases). The CDR3 consists of 12 residues. Germline CDR1 is SQVTM and CDR2 is ANQGSEA. V dropped 6 bases and J dropped 3 bases, with 11 bases sitting between them. CDR3 sequence reads: CSVGGGHTEAFF. DNA of the CDR3: TGCAGCGTCGGGGGGGGACACACTGAAGCTTTCTTT. Combining the CDR3 with reference TRBV29-1 and TRBJ1-1 gives the whole variable domain SAVISQKPSRDICQRGTSLTIQCQVDSQVTMMFWYRQQPGQSLTLIATANQGSEATYESGFVIDKFPISRPNLTFSTLTVSNMSPEDSSIYLCSVGGGHTEAFFGQGTRLTVV.

The chain couples TRBV12-5 to TRBJ2-5; TRBD2 matches at 9 bases. Germline CDR1 and CDR2: LGHNT and FRNRAP. With V trimmed by 0 bases and J by 3 bases, 2 bases remained unmatched. This CDR3 spans 15 amino acids. CDR3 nucleotide sequence: TGTGCTAGTGGTTTGGTGGTAGCGGGGGAAGAGACCCAGTACTTC. The encoded protein is CASGLVVAGEETQYF.

This clone was counted between two and nine times. This chain uses TRBV7-3 with TRBJ2-3; possibly TRBD2 for D (6 bases). The CDR3 covers 13 residues. Germline CDR1 SGHTA, CDR2 FQGTGA. V was pared by 4 bases and J by 5 bases, with 10 bases between. Written as DNA, the CDR3 is TGTGCCAGCAGCTCGTGGGGAGGAGATACGCAGTATTTT. As protein: CASSSWGGDTQYF.

The chain employs TRBV19 and TRBJ2-3; perhaps TRBD2 as D (6 bases). Germline CDR1 reads LNHDA; CDR2 reads SQIVND (reference sequence). This CDR3 has 13 residues. Here the CDR3 reads CATRDWGTDTQYF. CDR3 nucleotide sequence: TGTGCGACCCGGGACTGGGGCACAGATACGCAGTATTTT.

This chain joins TRBV6-5 and TRBJ2-3; 11 nucleotides align to TRBD2. With 4 bases clipped from V and 3 bases from J, the junction kept 3 bases outside the gene matches. Germline V gene data show CDR1 as MNHEY and CDR2 as SVGAGI. There are 15 residues in the CDR3. The CDR3 region has the DNA TGTGCCAGCAGTTCGGCTAGCGGGGGGACAGATACGCAGTATTTT. Its protein product is CASSSASGGTDTQYF.

The chain carries TRBV10-3 and TRBJ2-1; 7 bases are a match to TRBD2. V lost 0 bases, J lost 0 bases, and 5 bases stayed unmatched. CDR1 is ENHRY and CDR2 is SYGVKD in the germline V gene. This CDR3 has 17 amino acids. The CDR3 sequence: CAISESGGGSSYNEQFF. The CDR3 bases are TGTGCCATCAGTGAGTCAGGAGGCGGGAGCTCCTACAATGAGCAGTTCTTC.

The chain is built from TRBV19 and TRBJ2-5; D uncertain. Per germline, CDR1 LNHDA and CDR2 SQIVND (reference sequence). The CDR3 consists of 12 residues. V was trimmed by 8 bases and J by 0 bases, leaving 7 bases between them. The CDR3 bases are TGTGCCAGTGGGCATTACCAAGAGACCCAGTACTTC. Protein: CASGHYQETQYF. Full variable domain (missing parts from reference TRBV19 and TRBJ2-5): DGGITQSPKYLFRKEGQNVTLSCEQNLNHDAMYWYRQDPGQGLRLIYYSQIVNDFQKGDIAEGYSVSREKKESFPLTVTSAQKNPTAFYLCASGHYQETQYFGPGTRLLVL.

The chain recombines TRBV18 with TRBJ2-7; possible D gene TRBD1, 5 bases. The germline V gene encodes CDR1 KGHSH and CDR2 LQKENI. Trimming stripped 1 base from V and 1 base from J, with 8 bases between. The CDR3 has 14 residues. The CDR3 bases are TGTGCCAGCTCACCACTCTCAGGGTCCTACGAGCAGTACTTC. This encodes CASSPLSGSYEQYF.